This TCR beta chain was documented in a study of CD8+ T cells in alopecia areata (dated by TCRdb to about 2018). Regarding the study in general: Treated patients were enrolled in an open-label pilot trial of oral tofacitinib, 5 to 10 mg twice daily, for moderate-to-severe alopecia areata. Tofacitinib was administered for 6 to 18 months, and 6 months of follow-up off drug were then conducted to assess delayed response and recurrence. For the treated patients, the SALT score, which quantifies what percentage of scalp surface area is affected, served as the measure of disease severity. High-throughput TCRbeta sequencing was used to examine T cell clonal expansion in alopecia areata in both the C3H/HeJ mouse model and human patients. In humans, TCRbeta sequencing was performed on scalp tissue and on sorted CD4+ and CD8+ peripheral blood T cells from healthy controls and from patients with patchy or totalis/universalis alopecia areata. Patients on tofacitinib were biopsied at baseline and after 4 and 24 weeks of treatment, and several of the patients also had a later scalp biopsy. Clonality in the scalp was compared among normal scalp (n=4), patchy alopecia areata scalp (n=8), and alopecia totalis/universalis scalp (n=8). The RNA source kit depended on sample type: the PAXgene miRNA kit for fixed scalp, the miRNeasy kit for PBMCs, and the RNeasy kit for mouse skin. TCRbeta CDR3 regions were amplified by immunoSEQ multiplex PCR using 35 Vbeta forward and 13 Jbeta reverse primers.

The sample's time point, from its label and the paper: less than 25 weeks on oral tofacitinib. The treatment or condition tag for this specimen amounts to: oral pan-JAK inhibitor, 5-10 mg twice daily. Peripheral blood and lesional scalp punch biopsies were obtained from patients with alopecia areata. PBMCs were isolated by density centrifugation and stained for CD3, CD4 and CD8, after which CD4+ and CD8+ T cells were sorted on a FACSAria. This clone was detected a few times. This clone's antigen is unknown. Per-base quality was not reported, and no clone a single base away is much larger than it. Library generation was performed with the immunoSEQ multiplex PCR assay. To provide template for TCR sequencing, every sample had RNA extracted and reverse transcribed into cDNA. First-strand cDNA was synthesized with SuperScript III using a 2:1 mix of oligo-dT and random hexamers. Amplification bias was assessed with a synthetic immune receptor repertoire, and residual bias was removed computationally. Per the source publication's procedure: Raw reads were preprocessed for error removal, and CDR3 was defined according to IMGT conventions as running from the conserved cysteine to phenylalanine. Clonality was computed by normalizing Shannon entropy by log2 of the number of productive unique TCRs and subtracting the result from 1. Scalp TCRbeta sequences were cross-referenced with sorted blood CD4 and CD8 repertoires so that the CD4 or CD8 identity of scalp clones could be inferred. Imported from immuneACCESS, the table was reduced by TCRdb to in-frame sequences with V and J called. These copies leave out some clones; in studies compared against another copy, an unresolved V gene accounts for under half, and the cause of the remainder is not known. Clonal size and the V and J genes are those of that table, whereas D and trimming came from the DNA. The sample contains 150,000 to 200,000 clones, 55% to 75% of them found a single time. Together, the top ten hold about 5% of the sample.

The germline ends are 9 bases apart after V is trimmed by 5 bases and J by 8 bases. The CDR3 spans 12 residues, from the cysteine through the phenylalanine. CDR3 DNA is the only sequence kept; it has 36 bases, read in frame from the first base. The germline V gene (reference sequence) gives CDR1 as LNHNV and CDR2 as YYDKDF. General findings and caveats noted by the study authors: Because the treated cohort was small and included a single nonresponder, larger studies are needed to assess links between baseline CD8+ expansion and response. Compared with normal scalp, lesional scalp, particularly in alopecia totalis/universalis, had higher clonality and more expanded CD8+ clones, which suggests antigenic drive. TCR sequences shared between patients were less clear than in mice, possibly partly because of HLA diversity in the patient population. With tofacitinib, both scalp clonality and the number of expanded CD8+ clones among the top 100 scalp clones went down significantly. Scalp TCR repertoire analysis is complicated because resident alphabeta T cells in normal human skin are also sequenced, whereas mouse skin is dominated by gammadelta T cells. During tofacitinib treatment, many expanded lesional clones remained in scalp and blood, and this persistence may partly explain relapse after treatment is stopped.

The receptor's source is a human donor with alopecia areata. The rearranged chain carries TRBV15 and TRBJ1-4; the D segment cannot be called with confidence. Sequenced here: CD4+ T cells sorted from blood, sampled at week 24, from a patient treated with tofacitinib. The CDR3 region: CATSRGEEKLFF. At the DNA level, the sequence is TGTGCCACCAGCCGCGGGGAGGAAAAACTGTTTTTT. The full variable domain, with segments outside the CDR3 supplied by the reference TRBV15 and TRBJ1-4 proteins, appears as DAMVIQNPRYQVTQFGKPVTLSCSQTLNHNVMYWYQQKSSQAPKLLFHYYDKDFNNEADTPDNFQSRRPNTSFCFLDIRSPGLGDTAMYLCATSRGEEKLFFGSGTQLSVL.